This is a list of T cell receptor beta chains from one sample in a study of T cells in Graves' hyperthyroidism and ophthalmopathy. TCRdb re-called the multiplex PCR reads through MiXCR, storing one row per CDR3 protein. In the table there are approximately 620,000 distinct CDR3 sequences, about a sixth of which are singletons. The sequencing input was blood. All receptors derive from a woman aged 40 to 55 with Graves' ophthalmopathy. Each CDR3 is given with its conserved first and last residue.

V: TRBV6-5
J: TRBJ1-2
CDR3: CASSYRGFKDGYTF

V: TRBV20-1
J: TRBJ1-1
CDR3: CSATSVFGPNTEAFF

V: TRBV11-2
J: TRBJ2-3
CDR3: CASSLLAGGFRTDTQYF

V: TRBV3-1
J: TRBJ1-1
CDR3: CASSPPGVGLVTEAFF

V: TRBV20-1
J: TRBJ2-2
CDR3: CSASAQGANTGELFF

V: TRBV5-8
J: TRBJ2-5
CDR3: CASSSYATGRQETQYF

V: TRBV3-1
J: TRBJ1-3
CDR3: CASSQDYTGNTIYF

V: TRBV6-1
J: TRBJ1-1
CDR3: CASRTVLNTEAFF

V: TRBV5-1
J: TRBJ2-1
CDR3: CASSSDIYNEQFF

V: TRBV25-1
J: TRBJ2-1
CDR3: CASSVTSMSSYNEQFF

V: TRBV2
J: TRBJ1-1
CDR3: CASGENTLTEAFF

V: TRBV18
J: TRBJ1-2
CDR3: CASSPQDRGRDGYTF

V: TRBV30
J: TRBJ1-6
CDR3: CAWSLGSYNSPLHF

V: TRBV28
J: TRBJ2-6
CDR3: CASGTGDFGANVLTF

V: TRBV27
J: TRBJ1-2
CDR3: CASSSTPGQGAVGYGYTF

V: TRBV6-6
J: TRBJ1-5
CDR3: CASSYSRQGDQPQHF

V: TRBV6-1
J: TRBJ2-7
CDR3: CASSFRRTGSSYEQYF

V: TRBV20-1
J: TRBJ1-4
CDR3: CSAGQGPNEKLFF

V: TRBV5-1
J: TRBJ1-3
CDR3: CASSLDPEPGNTIYF

V: TRBV7-9
J: TRBJ2-1
CDR3: CASSLVAAGPYNEQFF

V: TRBV2
J: TRBJ2-7
CDR3: CASRHRGSYEQYF

V: TRBV20-1
J: TRBJ2-3
CDR3: CSARDRGLAGGTDTQYF

V: TRBV6-1
J: TRBJ2-7
CDR3: CASSGQGARGEQYF

V: TRBV9
J: TRBJ1-2
CDR3: CASSPGQLTINYGYTF

V: TRBV6-1
J: TRBJ1-1
CDR3: CASSDTTSPNAEAFF

V: TRBV19
J: TRBJ2-7
CDR3: CASSIYSGAAYEQYF

V: TRBV20-1
J: TRBJ2-2
CDR3: CSARRAGGLGELFF

V: TRBV2
J: TRBJ2-5
CDR3: CASSNAGRETQYF

V: TRBV12-3/TRBV12-4
J: TRBJ1-1
CDR3: CASSPHTAMARAFF

V: TRBV3-1
J: TRBJ1-2
CDR3: CASSQVGLYGYTF

V: TRBV20-1
J: TRBJ2-5
CDR3: CSARGNTGGGETQYF

V: TRBV10-3
J: TRBJ2-7
CDR3: CAISEGDEQYF

V: TRBV12-3/TRBV12-4
J: TRBJ1-1
CDR3: CASSLDGTGRTEAFF

V: TRBV7-2
J: TRBJ2-3
CDR3: CASSLAGTGATQYF

V: TRBV19
J: TRBJ2-1
CDR3: CASSTQQENEQFF

V: TRBV18
J: TRBJ1-1
CDR3: CASSPPGAGMNTEAFF

V: TRBV2
J: TRBJ2-3
CDR3: CASGGRGNTDTQYF

V: TRBV19
J: TRBJ2-1
CDR3: CASSRYTSGTGKLNEQFF

V: TRBV7-3
J: TRBJ2-3
CDR3: CASAVAGDTADTQYF

V: TRBV12-3/TRBV12-4
J: TRBJ2-1
CDR3: CASSPTGRSSYGQFF

V: TRBV3-1
J: TRBJ1-6
CDR3: CASAAAVRNSPLHF

V: TRBV20-1
J: TRBJ2-2
CDR3: CSARPSGALRELFF

V: TRBV7-9
J: TRBJ2-5
CDR3: CASSGAGKFQETQYF

V: TRBV5-1
J: TRBJ2-5
CDR3: CASSTGSQETQHF

V: TRBV12-5
J: TRBJ2-1
CDR3: CASSLSVIGEQFF

V: TRBV12-5
J: TRBJ2-1
CDR3: CASGLGLPAGGGNEQFF

V: TRBV20-1
J: TRBJ2-3
CDR3: CSAPSSGSADTQYF

V: TRBV3-1
J: TRBJ2-1
CDR3: CASSHETGAYNEQFF

V: TRBV20-1
J: TRBJ2-3
CDR3: CSANGHPNTDTQYF

V: TRBV28
J: TRBJ2-6
CDR3: CASSFLSGANVLTF

V: TRBV5-5
J: TRBJ2-3
CDR3: CASIRTVRTSTDTQYF

V: TRBV12-3/TRBV12-4
J: TRBJ2-3
CDR3: CASRLSREVGDTQYF

V: TRBV4-1
J: TRBJ2-2
CDR3: CASSPGLQNTGELFF

V: TRBV18
J: TRBJ2-1
CDR3: CASSPPSGALYEQFF

V: TRBV6-1
J: TRBJ1-4
CDR3: CASSEVQPATNEKLFF